The 14 T cell receptor beta chains below all came from one sample that was sequenced in a study of shared clonotypes between healthy human individuals. CD8 cells regarded as naive lacked CD45RO, were positively chosen for CCR7, and omitted terminally differentiated effector memory CD45RA+ cells. Sequenced by immunoSEQ multiplex PCR; TCRdb stores in-frame clones only, minus some. The sample yields around 1.9 million clones, around 93% seen once. What was sequenced was naive CD8+ T cells from PBMCs. These receptors came from a man between 18 and 35 years old in good health. Some clones in this sample may be carry-over from other donors' samples.

The chain uses TRBV5-1 and TRBJ2-1; 12 nucleotides match TRBD1. Germline trimming cut 5 bases from V and 6 bases from J; bases unmatched to any gene: 6. Germline values: CDR1 SGHRS, CDR2 YFSETQ. The CDR3 has 15 residues. This chain's CDR3 is CASRTPGQGANEQFF. CDR3 in DNA: TGCGCCAGCAGGACCCCGGGACAGGGGGCCAATGAGCAGTTCTTC.

Turning to this clone: The sample carries other DNA sequences with the same CDR3. The V and J genes are TRBV27 and TRBJ2-7, with unresolved D. CDR1 and CDR2 (germline): MNHEY, SMNVEV (reference sequence). Between the trimmed V and J ends, which lost 3 bases and 1 base, there was a span of 7 bases. The CDR3 length is 13 residues. The CDR3 reads CASSFSSSYEQYF. In nucleotides, the CDR3 is TGTGCCAGCAGTTTCAGCAGTTCCTACGAGCAGTACTTC.

This chain links TRBV4-3 with TRBJ2-7; tentatively, D is TRBD1 (7 bases). The CDR3 has 15 residues. V shed 1 base and J shed 2 bases, with 12 bases lying between them. Germline V gene lookup returns CDR1 LGHNA and CDR2 YSLEER. The CDR3 region has the DNA TGCGCCAGCAGCCAAGGAGGAGGGGGCCCCTACGAGCAGTACTTC. The encoded protein is CASSQGGGGPYEQYF.

This clone was seen a handful of times. V usage is TRBV9 and J usage is TRBJ1-1; D gene ambiguous. This CDR3 spans 12 amino acids. Per germline, CDR1 SGDLS and CDR2 YYNGEE. V was cut by 4 bases and J by 7 bases, with 11 bases left in between. The CDR3 DNA is TGTGCCAGCAGCTCGGAATGGGATGAAGCTTTCTTT. Translation gives CASSSEWDEAFF.

This clone was found once. CDR3 residues: CASSLWMMTDGYTF. The DNA of the CDR3 is TGTGCCAGCAGCCTATGGATGATGACAGATGGCTACACCTTC. This chain connects TRBV7-9 to TRBJ1-2, with a tentative D call TRBD1 (5 bases). Germline assignment: CDR1 SEHNR and CDR2 FQNEAQ (reference sequence). This CDR3 region has 14 residues. V shed 5 bases and J shed 6 bases, with 16 bases lying between them.

The chain has TRBV10-3 and TRBJ1-2; D unresolved. Trimming cost V 8 bases and J 3 bases, with 13 bases left between them. CDR1 is ENHRY and CDR2 is SYGVKD in the germline V gene. The CDR3 extends over 13 amino acids. The CDR3 sequence: CAIGRSEDYGYTF. CDR3 bases: TGTGCCATCGGCCGGTCGGAGGACTATGGCTACACCTTC.

The chain uses TRBV5-1 and TRBJ2-1; D not certain. The CDR3 extends over 14 amino acids. CDR1 is SGHRS, CDR2 YFSETQ, per germline. Trimming left V 0 bases short and J 7 bases short, with 11 bases between. CDR3 loop: CASSLGGMRNEQFF. In DNA form, the CDR3 reads TGCGCCAGCAGCTTGGGAGGCATGAGAAATGAGCAGTTCTTC.

This sequence joins TRBV4-1 and TRBJ2-2; possible D gene TRBD1, 6 bases. Trimming took off 0 bases at V and 4 bases at J, with 9 bases between the two ends. Germline values: CDR1 MGHRA, CDR2 YSYEKL. There are 15 residues in the CDR3. CDR3 sequence reads: CASSQDWGRTGELFF. The CDR3 region has the DNA TGCGCCAGCAGCCAAGATTGGGGGCGCACCGGGGAGCTGTTTTTT.

V gene TRBV28 combines with J gene TRBJ2-1; tentative D call: TRBD2 (6 bases). CDR3 length: 16 residues. Trimming left V 5 bases short and J 0 bases short, with 14 bases between. Germline assignment: CDR1 MDHEN and CDR2 SYDVKM. CDR3 sequence: CASSPLSGLSYNEQFF. CDR3 DNA sequence: TGTGCCAGCAGTCCCCTGAGCGGGCTCTCCTACAATGAGCAGTTCTTC. The full variable domain, completed using reference TRBV28 and TRBJ2-1, is DVKVTQSSRYLVKRTGEKVFLECVQDMDHENMFWYRQDPGLGLRLIYFSYDVKMKEKGDIPEGYSVSREKKERFSLILESASTNQTSMYLCASSPLSGLSYNEQFFGPGTRLTVL.

V gene TRBV1 combines with J gene TRBJ2-2; the D call in the table, TRBD2, was not verified against the DNA. TRBV1 is recorded as a pseudogene. The CDR3 length is 16 residues. Here the CDR3 DNA reads TGCACCAGCAGCCAAGCCCGGGGAACTAAAACCGGGGAGCTGTTTTTT. It is translated as CTSSQARGTKTGELFF.

The gene calls are TRBV7-7 and TRBJ2-3; the match to TRBD2 covers 10 bases. The CDR3 contains 16 residues. V shed 6 bases and J 2 bases; nucleotides not matched to a gene: 8. Germline values: CDR1 SSHAT, CDR2 FNYEAQ (reference sequence). The CDR3 nucleotides read TGTGCCAGCAGTCGATTAGCGGGAGGATACACAGATACGCAGTATTTT. Translated: CASSRLAGGYTDTQYF.

The chain couples TRBV6-5 to TRBJ1-4, with 7 bases that match TRBD1. Germline V gives CDR1 MNHEY, CDR2 SVGAGI. After removal of 2 bases from V and 8 bases from J, the junction contained 8 bases not matched to a gene. The CDR3 has 15 residues. CDR3 nucleotide sequence: TGTGCCAGCAGTTACGCTGACAGGGCAGGAGAAAAACTGTTTTTT. It specifies CASSYADRAGEKLFF.

This chain links TRBV5-6 with TRBJ2-7; 9 bases fit TRBD2. This CDR3 spans 15 amino acids. CDR1 SGHDT and CDR2 YYEEEE come from the germline V gene. Germline trimming cut 1 base from V and 5 bases from J; bases unmatched to any gene: 7. CDR3 sequence: CASSLLAGAGDEQYF. The CDR3 DNA is TGTGCCAGCAGCTTGTTAGCGGGAGCGGGCGACGAGCAGTACTTC.

The count of this clone is one. This chain uses TRBV28 with TRBJ2-2; D assignment may be TRBD1 or TRBD2 (6 bases each). The CDR3 runs to 15 residues. The V end was cut by 3 bases, the J end by 0 bases, with 8 bases between. Germline V gives CDR1 MDHEN, CDR2 SYDVKM. CDR3 loop: CASSLGGANTGELFF. CDR3 bases: TGTGCCAGCAGTTTGGGGGGCGCGAACACCGGGGAGCTGTTTTTT.